This note documents a single TCR beta chain sequence. What it binds is unknown. Measured with immunoSEQ multiplex PCR; TCRdb has only the in-frame clones, and not every one. Of approximately 190,000 clones in the sample, around 93% are singletons; the top ten hold roughly 10%. This entry is derived from a study of T cell responses to AZD1222 COVID-19 vaccine. Notes on the study in general: Seropositive AZD1222 recipients at baseline numbered only five or six.

V lost 0 bases, J lost 11 bases, and 10 bases lay in between. There are 12 residues in the CDR3. The TCR comes from an adult in good health. The sequences come from peripheral blood, collected on day 0 of AZD1222 vaccination. The chain combines TRBV23-1 with TRBJ1-1; D is ambiguous. TRBV23-1 is noted as an ORF with a role that remains uncertain. The CDR3 sequence: CASSQSLQLAFF. Written as DNA, the CDR3 is TGCGCCAGCAGTCAATCGTTGCAGCTGGCTTTCTTT.